In this sample, the clone carrying this TCR beta chain turned up once. These data belong to a study of blood T cell repertoires in COVID-19. On the study more broadly: Acute-phase and convalescent COVID-19 samples originated in the United States, Italy and Spain. PBMCs, B-cell-depleted T cells, or T cells provided the cDNA or gDNA that made up the material.

V gave up 5 bases and J gave up 4 bases, with 17 bases separating them. In germline, CDR1 is MNHEY, CDR2 SMNVEV (reference sequence). The CDR3 is 15 residues long. Methods used by the authors: The assay estimated nucleated cells by amplifying reference gene primers. Using immunoSEQ multiplex PCR, the repertoire was profiled, and TCRdb retains in-frame clones only, with some absent. The V and J calls and clone size come from that table; D and trimming were worked out from the DNA. The table shows approximately 160,000 clones, with about 83% occurring only once. The sequence derives from a middle-aged man who had recovered from COVID-19. This sequence joins TRBV27 and TRBJ1-1; no clear D. Material: peripheral blood. The CDR3 here is CASSPPPGYITEAFF. The CDR3 bases are TGTGCCAGCAGTCCCCCCCCGGGATATATCACTGAAGCTTTCTTT.